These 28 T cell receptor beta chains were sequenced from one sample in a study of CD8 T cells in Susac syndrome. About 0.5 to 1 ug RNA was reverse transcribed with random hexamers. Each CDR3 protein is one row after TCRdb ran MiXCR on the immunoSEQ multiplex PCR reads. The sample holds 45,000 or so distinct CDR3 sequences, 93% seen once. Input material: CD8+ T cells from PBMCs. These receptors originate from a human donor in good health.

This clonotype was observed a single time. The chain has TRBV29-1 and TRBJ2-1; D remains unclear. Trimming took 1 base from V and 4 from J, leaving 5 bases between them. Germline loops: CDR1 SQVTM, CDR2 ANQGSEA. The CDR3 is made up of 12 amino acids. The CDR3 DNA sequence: TGCAGCGTTGAAGTAACATACAATGAGCAGTTCTTC. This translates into CSVEVTYNEQFF.

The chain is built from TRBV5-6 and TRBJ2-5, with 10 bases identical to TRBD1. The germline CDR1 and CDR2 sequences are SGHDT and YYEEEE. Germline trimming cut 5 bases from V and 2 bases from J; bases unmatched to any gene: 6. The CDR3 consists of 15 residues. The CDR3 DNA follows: TGTGCCAGCAGTTCCGGGACAGGGGCACAAGAGACCCAGTACTTC. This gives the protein CASSSGTGAQETQYF.

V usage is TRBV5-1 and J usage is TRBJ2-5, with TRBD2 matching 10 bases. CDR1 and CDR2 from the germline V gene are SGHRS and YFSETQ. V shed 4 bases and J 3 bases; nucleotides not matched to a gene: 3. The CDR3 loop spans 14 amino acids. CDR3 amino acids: CASSITSGKETQYF. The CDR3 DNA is TGCGCCAGCAGCATTACTAGCGGGAAAGAGACCCAGTACTTC.

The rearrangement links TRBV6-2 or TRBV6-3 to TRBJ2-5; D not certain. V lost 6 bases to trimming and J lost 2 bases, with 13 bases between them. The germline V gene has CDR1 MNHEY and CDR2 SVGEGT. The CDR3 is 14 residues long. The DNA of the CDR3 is TGTGCCAGCAGCCCGGACGGACCTCAAGAGACCCAGTACTTC. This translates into CASSPDGPQETQYF.

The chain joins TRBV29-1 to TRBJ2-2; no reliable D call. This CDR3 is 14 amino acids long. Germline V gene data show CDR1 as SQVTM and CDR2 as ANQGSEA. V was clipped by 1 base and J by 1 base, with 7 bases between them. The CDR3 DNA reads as TGCAGCGTTGAAGGACATCTGAACACCGGGGAGCTGTTTTTT. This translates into CSVEGHLNTGELFF.

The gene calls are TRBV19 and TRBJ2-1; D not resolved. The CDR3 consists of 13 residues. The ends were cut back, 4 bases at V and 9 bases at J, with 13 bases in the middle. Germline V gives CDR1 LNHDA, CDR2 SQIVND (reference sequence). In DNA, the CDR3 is TGTGCCAGTAGTAGGGCTAGTTCTACTGAGCAGTTCTTC. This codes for CASSRASSTEQFF.

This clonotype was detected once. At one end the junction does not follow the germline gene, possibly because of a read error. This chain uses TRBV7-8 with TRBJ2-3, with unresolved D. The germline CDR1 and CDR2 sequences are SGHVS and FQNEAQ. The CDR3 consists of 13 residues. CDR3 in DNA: TGTGCCAGCAGCCATAACGGGTGGCACCTCGAACGTTTT. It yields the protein CASSHNGWHLERF.

The CDR3: CASSLGGAGQPQHF. DNA of the CDR3: TGTGCCAGCAGCTTAGGGGGGGCTGGGCAGCCCCAGCATTTT. V gene TRBV13 combines with J gene TRBJ1-5; TRBD1 is a possible D gene (6 bases). Trimming removed 0 bases at V and 7 bases at J, with 10 bases between. The CDR3 has 14 residues. From germline, CDR1 is PRHDT and CDR2 FYEKMQ (reference sequence). The variable domain in full, with the rest retrieved from reference TRBV13 and TRBJ1-5, is AAGVIQSPRHLIKEKRETATLKCYPIPRHDTVYWYQQGPGQDPQFLISFYEKMQSDKGSIPDRFSAQQFSDYHSELNMSSLELGDSALYFCASSLGGAGQPQHFGDGTRLSIL.

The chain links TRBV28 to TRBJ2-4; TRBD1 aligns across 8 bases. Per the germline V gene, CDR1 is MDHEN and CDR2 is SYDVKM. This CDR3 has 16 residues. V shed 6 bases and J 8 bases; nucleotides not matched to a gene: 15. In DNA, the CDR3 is TGTGCCAGCAGCCTAATCCAGGGGGCGGGAAGAGACATTCAGTACTTC. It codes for CASSLIQGAGRDIQYF.

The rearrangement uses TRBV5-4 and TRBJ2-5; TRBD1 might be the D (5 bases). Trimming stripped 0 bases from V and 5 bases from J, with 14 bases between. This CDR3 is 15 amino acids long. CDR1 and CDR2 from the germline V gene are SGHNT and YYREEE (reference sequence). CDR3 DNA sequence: TGTGCCAGCAGCTTGGAAGGGGCAATGGGGGAGACCCAGTACTTC. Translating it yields CASSLEGAMGETQYF.

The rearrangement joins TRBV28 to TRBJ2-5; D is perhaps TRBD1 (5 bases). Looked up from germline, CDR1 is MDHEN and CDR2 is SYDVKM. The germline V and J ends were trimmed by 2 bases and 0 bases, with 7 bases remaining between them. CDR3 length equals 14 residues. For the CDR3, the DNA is TGTGCCAGCAGTTTAAGGGGAAACCAAGAGACCCAGTACTTC. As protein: CASSLRGNQETQYF. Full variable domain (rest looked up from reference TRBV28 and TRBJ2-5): DVKVTQSSRYLVKRTGEKVFLECVQDMDHENMFWYRQDPGLGLRLIYFSYDVKMKEKGDIPEGYSVSREKKERFSLILESASTNQTSMYLCASSLRGNQETQYFGPGTRLLVL.

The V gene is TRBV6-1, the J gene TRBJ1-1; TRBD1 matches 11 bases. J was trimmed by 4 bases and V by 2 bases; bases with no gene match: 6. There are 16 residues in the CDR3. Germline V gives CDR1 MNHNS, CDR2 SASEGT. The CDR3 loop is CASSEWGTGGGTEAFF. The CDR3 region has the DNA TGTGCCAGCAGTGAATGGGGGACAGGGGGGGGCACTGAAGCTTTCTTT.

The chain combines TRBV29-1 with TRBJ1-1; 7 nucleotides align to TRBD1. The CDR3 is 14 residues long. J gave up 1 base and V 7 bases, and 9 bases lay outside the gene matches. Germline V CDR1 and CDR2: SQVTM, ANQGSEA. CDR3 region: CSATGRGPNTEAFF. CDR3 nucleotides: TGCAGCGCGACAGGGAGGGGTCCGAACACTGAAGCTTTCTTT.

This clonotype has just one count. The chain's CDR3 is CASSRRGQNTEAFF. CDR3 bases: TGCGCCAGCAGCCGTCGAGGACAGAACACTGAAGCTTTCTTT. The chain links TRBV4-1 to TRBJ1-1; tentative D call: TRBD1 (5 bases). Per the germline V gene, CDR1 is MGHRA and CDR2 is YSYEKL. The CDR3 totals 14 residues. V lost 4 bases and J lost 1, with 10 bases in between.

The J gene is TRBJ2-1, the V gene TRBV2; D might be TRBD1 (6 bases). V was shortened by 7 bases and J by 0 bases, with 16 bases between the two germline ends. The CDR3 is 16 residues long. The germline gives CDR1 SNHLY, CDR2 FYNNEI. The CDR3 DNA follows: TGTGCCAGCACCTTGATACTAGGGGGCTCCTACAATGAGCAGTTCTTC. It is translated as CASTLILGGSYNEQFF. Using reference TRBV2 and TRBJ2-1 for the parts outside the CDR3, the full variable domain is EPEVTQTPSHQVTQMGQEVILRCVPISNHLYFYWYRQILGQKVEFLVSFYNNEISEKSEIFDDQFSVERPDGSNFTLKIRSTKLEDSAMYFCASTLILGGSYNEQFFGPGTRLTVL.

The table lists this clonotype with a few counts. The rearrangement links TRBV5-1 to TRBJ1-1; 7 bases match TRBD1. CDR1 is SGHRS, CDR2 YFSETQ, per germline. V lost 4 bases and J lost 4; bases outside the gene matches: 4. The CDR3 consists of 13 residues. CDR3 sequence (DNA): TGCGCCAGCAGCAATCCAGGGGGCACTGAAGCTTTCTTT. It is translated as CASSNPGGTEAFF.

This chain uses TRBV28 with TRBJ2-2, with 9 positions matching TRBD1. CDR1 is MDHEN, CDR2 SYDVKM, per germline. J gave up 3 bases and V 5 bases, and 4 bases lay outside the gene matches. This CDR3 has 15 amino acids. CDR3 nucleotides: TGTGCCAGCAGTCCCGACAGGGGGGACACCGGGGAGCTGTTTTTT. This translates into CASSPDRGDTGELFF.

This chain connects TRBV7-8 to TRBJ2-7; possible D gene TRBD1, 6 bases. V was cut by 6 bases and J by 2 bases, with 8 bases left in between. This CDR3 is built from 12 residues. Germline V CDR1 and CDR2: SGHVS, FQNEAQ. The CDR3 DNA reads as TGTGCCAGCAGGACAGGAACCTACGAGCAGTACTTC. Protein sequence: CASRTGTYEQYF.

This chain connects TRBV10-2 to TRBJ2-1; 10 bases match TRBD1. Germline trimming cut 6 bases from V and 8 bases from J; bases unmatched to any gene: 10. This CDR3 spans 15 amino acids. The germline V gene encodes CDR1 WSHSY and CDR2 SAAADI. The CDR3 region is CASRDPGQGFDEQFF. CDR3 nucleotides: TGCGCCAGCAGAGATCCGGGACAGGGGTTCGATGAGCAGTTCTTC.

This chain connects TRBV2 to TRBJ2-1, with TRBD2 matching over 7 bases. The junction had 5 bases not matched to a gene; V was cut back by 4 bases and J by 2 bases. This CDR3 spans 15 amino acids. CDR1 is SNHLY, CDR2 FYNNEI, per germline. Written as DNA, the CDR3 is TGTGCCAGCAGTGGGGGGGGAGGAACCTACAATGAGCAGTTCTTC. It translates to CASSGGGGTYNEQFF. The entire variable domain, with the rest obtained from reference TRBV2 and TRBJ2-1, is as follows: EPEVTQTPSHQVTQMGQEVILRCVPISNHLYFYWYRQILGQKVEFLVSFYNNEISEKSEIFDDQFSVERPDGSNFTLKIRSTKLEDSAMYFCASSGGGGTYNEQFFGPGTRLTVL.

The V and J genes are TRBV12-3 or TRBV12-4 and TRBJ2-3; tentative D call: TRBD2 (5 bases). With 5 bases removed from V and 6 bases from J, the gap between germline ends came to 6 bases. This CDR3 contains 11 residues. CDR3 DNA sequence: TGTGCCAGCAGTGCGGGCGATACGCAGTATTTT. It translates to CASSAGDTQYF.

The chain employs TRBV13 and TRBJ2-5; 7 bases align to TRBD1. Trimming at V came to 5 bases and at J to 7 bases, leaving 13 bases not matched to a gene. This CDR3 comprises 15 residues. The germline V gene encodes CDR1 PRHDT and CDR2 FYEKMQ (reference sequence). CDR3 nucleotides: TGTGCCAGCAGCAACCGGGACAGCCAAATTGGGACCCAGTACTTC. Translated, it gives CASSNRDSQIGTQYF.

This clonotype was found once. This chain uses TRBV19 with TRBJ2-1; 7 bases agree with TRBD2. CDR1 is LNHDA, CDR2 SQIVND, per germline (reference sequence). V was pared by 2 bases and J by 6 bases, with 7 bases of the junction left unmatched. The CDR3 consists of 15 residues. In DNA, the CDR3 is TGTGCCAGTAGTATATTAGCGGGCGTGCTCAATGAGCAGTTCTTC. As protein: CASSILAGVLNEQFF.

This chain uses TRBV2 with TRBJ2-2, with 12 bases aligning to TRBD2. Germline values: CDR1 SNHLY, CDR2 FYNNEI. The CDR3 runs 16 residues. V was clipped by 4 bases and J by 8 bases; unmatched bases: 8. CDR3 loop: CASSGPGLAGLGELFF. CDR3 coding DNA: TGTGCCAGCAGTGGACCGGGACTAGCGGGCCTTGGGGAGCTGTTTTTT.

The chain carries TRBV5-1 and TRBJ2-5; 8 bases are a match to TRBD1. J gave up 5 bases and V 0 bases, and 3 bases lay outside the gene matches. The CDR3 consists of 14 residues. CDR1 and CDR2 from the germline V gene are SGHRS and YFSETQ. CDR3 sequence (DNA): TGCGCCAGCAGCTTGGATGGACAGGGTGAGACCCAGTACTTC. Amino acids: CASSLDGQGETQYF.

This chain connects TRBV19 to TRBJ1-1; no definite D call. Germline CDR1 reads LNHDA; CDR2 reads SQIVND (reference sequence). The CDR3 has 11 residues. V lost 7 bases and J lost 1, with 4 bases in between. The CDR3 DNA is TGTGCCAGTACTTGGAACACTGAAGCTTTCTTT. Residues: CASTWNTEAFF. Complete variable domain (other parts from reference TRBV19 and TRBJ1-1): DGGITQSPKYLFRKEGQNVTLSCEQNLNHDAMYWYRQDPGQGLRLIYYSQIVNDFQKGDIAEGYSVSREKKESFPLTVTSAQKNPTAFYLCASTWNTEAFFGQGTRLTVV.

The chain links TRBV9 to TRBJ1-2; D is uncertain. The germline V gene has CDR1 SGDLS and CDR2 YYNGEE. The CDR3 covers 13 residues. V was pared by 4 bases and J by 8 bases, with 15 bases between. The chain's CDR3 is CASSSAAREGYTF. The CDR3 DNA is TGTGCCAGCAGCTCAGCCGCCCGGGAGGGCTACACCTTC.

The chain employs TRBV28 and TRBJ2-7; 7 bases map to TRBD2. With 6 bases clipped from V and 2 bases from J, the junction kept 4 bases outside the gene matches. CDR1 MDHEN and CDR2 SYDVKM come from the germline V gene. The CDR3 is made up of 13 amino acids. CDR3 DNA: TGTGCCAGCAGCCCCAGCGGGGCCTACGAGCAGTACTTC. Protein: CASSPSGAYEQYF. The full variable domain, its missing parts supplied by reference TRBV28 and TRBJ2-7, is DVKVTQSSRYLVKRTGEKVFLECVQDMDHENMFWYRQDPGLGLRLIYFSYDVKMKEKGDIPEGYSVSREKKERFSLILESASTNQTSMYLCASSPSGAYEQYFGPGTRLTVT.